At least ten counts were recorded for the clone carrying this TCR beta chain. The antigen is unknown. The DNA is omitted, as the CDR3 cannot be located on it reliably, and the CDR3 follows TCRdb's listing. Other DNA sequences in the same sample also yield this CDR3. This sample was included in a study of cytomegalovirus exposure and HLA in healthy donors. Points from the study as a whole: A later analysis revealed that TCR association rates differed between HLA loci, peaking at DRB1 and bottoming out at HLA-C. From TCR beta sequences, most subjects' HLA-A and HLA-B alleles were reportedly predicted accurately. Presence/absence analyses supposed approximately even sequencing depth among donors. TCR beta V- and J-gene trimming, according to a later analysis, was linked to a missense DCLRE1C variant.

Termini included, the CDR3 measures 14 amino acids. Germline assignment: CDR1 MNHEY and CDR2 SMNVEV (reference sequence). The study ran its PCR with 60 Vbeta and 13 Jbeta primers. Here immunoSEQ multiplex PCR was the method, and the copy in TCRdb shows in-frame clones only, minus some. The table records over 95,000 clones, roughly three quarters of them present only once. The V call is TRBV27, the J call TRBJ2-7; the table's D call, TRBD1, has no DNA check behind it. The sequence was collected from a female donor in good health and CMV-seronegative. Material for sequencing was PBMCs. Here the CDR3 reads CASSSSTGPYEQYF.